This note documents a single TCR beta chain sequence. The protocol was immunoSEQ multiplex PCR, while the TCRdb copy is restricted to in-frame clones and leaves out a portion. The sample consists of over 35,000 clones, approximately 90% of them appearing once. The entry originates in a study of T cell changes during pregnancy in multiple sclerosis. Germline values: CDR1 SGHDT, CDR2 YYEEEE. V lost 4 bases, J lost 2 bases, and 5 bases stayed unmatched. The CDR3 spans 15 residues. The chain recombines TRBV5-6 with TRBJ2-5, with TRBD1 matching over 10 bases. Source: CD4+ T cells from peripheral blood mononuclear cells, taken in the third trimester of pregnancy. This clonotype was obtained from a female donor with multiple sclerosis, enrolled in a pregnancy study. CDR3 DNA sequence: TGTGCCAGCAGCCGGACAGGGGGGAATCAAGAGACCCAGTACTTC. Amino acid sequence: CASSRTGGNQETQYF.